Each of the 25 T cell receptor beta chains below was sequenced from the same sample in a study of blood T cells in healthy people across ages. A sample-barcoded 5' primer and a J-beta primer mix were used in a second PCR of roughly 6 to 11 cycles. TCRdb independently ran MiXCR on the 5' RACE reads; one entry per CDR3 protein. This table holds 1.5 million to 2 million distinct CDR3 sequences, about 30% found once. Sequenced sample: blood. These receptors came from a woman in her 30s in good health.

This clonotype appeared many times. The rearrangement links TRBV12-3 or TRBV12-4 to TRBJ2-5; D uncertain. The CDR3 is made up of 12 amino acids. V was clipped by 8 bases and J by 1 base, with 8 bases between them. CDR3 sequence reads: CASGGSQETQYF. The CDR3 DNA reads TGTGCCAGCGGCGGCAGCCAAGAGACCCAGTACTTC.

Details on this clonotype: A much larger clonotype is one base distant, so this may be a read error. The genes are TRBV7-2 and TRBJ2-1, with 11 bases lining up with TRBD2. Germline loops: CDR1 SGHTA, CDR2 FQGNSA. CDR3 length: 16 residues. The CDR3 loop reads CASSLASSGGPNEQVF. The CDR3 DNA is TGTGCCAGCAGCTTAGCCTCTAGCGGGGGGCCCAATGAGCAGGTCTTC.

V and J are TRBV19 and TRBJ1-2; maybe TRBD1 (6 bases). Germline V gene lookup returns CDR1 LNHDA and CDR2 SQIVND (reference sequence). CDR3 length: 15 residues. With 2 bases removed from V and 5 bases from J, the gap between germline ends came to 15 bases. The CDR3 coding sequence is TGTGCCAGTAGTATAACAGGGATTGGGGCATATGGCTACACCTTC. Translating gives CASSITGIGAYGYTF.

V gene TRBV29-1 combines with J gene TRBJ1-5; D is perhaps TRBD1 (6 bases). The CDR3 has 12 amino acids. Germline V gene lookup returns CDR1 SQVTM and CDR2 ANQGSEA. V lost 4 bases to trimming and J lost 11 bases, with 15 bases between them. The CDR3 is CSVVTGNQAQHF. The DNA for the CDR3 is TGCAGCGTTGTTACAGGGAATCAAGCCCAGCATTTT.

The chain joins TRBV7-9 to TRBJ2-3; 7 bases match TRBD1. This CDR3 contains 19 residues. V was clipped by 0 bases and J by 6 bases; unmatched bases: 18. Per the germline V gene, CDR1 is SEHNR and CDR2 is FQNEAQ (reference sequence). The CDR3 protein is CASSLALGIGDSGLDTQYF. Written as DNA, the CDR3 is TGTGCCAGCAGCTTAGCGCTTGGAATCGGGGACAGTGGCTTGGATACGCAGTATTTT.

The chain is built from TRBV12-3 or TRBV12-4 and TRBJ1-2; D remains unclear. The CDR3 loop spans 11 amino acids. The ends were cut back, 6 bases at V and 7 bases at J, with 9 bases in the middle. The CDR3 sequence is CASSHPLGYTF. CDR3 DNA sequence: TGTGCCAGCAGCCACCCCCTTGGCTACACCTTC.

This clonotype was counted many times. The rearrangement uses TRBV15 and TRBJ2-1, with D perhaps matching TRBD2 (5 bases). CDR1 LNHNV and CDR2 YYDKDF come from the germline V gene (reference sequence). This CDR3 is 15 amino acids long. The ends were cut back, 0 bases at V and 8 bases at J, with 14 bases in the middle. CDR3 in DNA: TGTGCCACCAGCAGAGATCGGAGGATTCTAGATGAGCAGTTCTTC. It codes for CATSRDRRILDEQFF.

This clonotype occurred a few times. The V call is TRBV30, the J call TRBJ1-5, with TRBD1 as a possible D gene (5 bases). V was pared by 1 base and J by 2 bases, with 12 bases between. The V gene's germline CDR1 is GTSNPN and CDR2 SVGIG (reference sequence). The CDR3 sequence is 15 residues long. The CDR3 spells CAWSARDVGNQPQHF. CDR3 DNA sequence: TGTGCCTGGAGTGCCCGGGACGTCGGCAATCAGCCCCAGCATTTT.

The chain carries TRBV20-1 and TRBJ1-5; D possibly corresponds to TRBD1 (5 bases). The germline CDR1 and CDR2 sequences are DFQATT and SNEGSKA (reference sequence). The CDR3 spans 13 residues. The V and J ends lost 3 bases and 0 bases respectively, with 6 bases between them. The CDR3 here is CSASDSSNQPQHF. The DNA for the CDR3 is TGCAGTGCTAGTGACAGTAGCAATCAGCCCCAGCATTTT.

This clonotype has only a few counts. The rearrangement joins TRBV20-1 to TRBJ2-1; 11 positions match TRBD2. Germline CDR1 DFQATT, CDR2 SNEGSKA (reference sequence). The junction had 7 bases not matched to a gene; V was cut back by 2 bases and J by 7 bases. The CDR3 covers 15 residues. The CDR3: CSARPGSSGRNEQFF. The DNA for the CDR3 is TGCAGTGCTAGACCGGGGTCTAGCGGGAGGAATGAGCAGTTCTTC.

This sequence joins TRBV9 and TRBJ1-2; unclear D gene. Between the trimmed V and J ends, which lost 0 bases and 4 bases, there was a span of 10 bases. The V gene's germline CDR1 is SGDLS and CDR2 YYNGEE. This CDR3 region has 14 residues. CDR3 sequence reads: CASSVGGLAYGYTF. CDR3 nucleotide sequence: TGTGCCAGCAGCGTAGGAGGGCTCGCCTATGGCTACACCTTC. Full variable domain (outside the CDR3, taken from reference TRBV9 and TRBJ1-2): DSGVTQTPKHLITATGQRVTLRCSPRSGDLSVYWYQQSLDQGLQFLIQYYNGEERAKGNILERFSAQQFPDLHSELNLSSLELGDSALYFCASSVGGLAYGYTFGSGTRLTVV.

This clonotype occurred a few times. J is TRBJ1-1 and V is TRBV6-6; D is uncertain. V lost 6 bases to trimming and J lost 1 base, with 9 bases between them. The CDR3 extends over 13 amino acids. The germline V gene encodes CDR1 MNHNY and CDR2 SVGAGI (reference sequence). CDR3 region: CASSTTENTEAFF. The CDR3 DNA reads as TGTGCCAGCAGCACGACGGAGAACACTGAAGCTTTCTTT.

This clonotype came up a few times. This chain links TRBV29-1 with TRBJ2-3; D ambiguous. V dropped 6 bases and J dropped 0 bases, with 7 bases sitting between them. CDR1 and CDR2 (germline): SQVTM, ANQGSEA. The CDR3 is 12 residues long. CDR3 protein: CSVKTSTDTQYF. CDR3 sequence (DNA): TGCAGCGTCAAGACTAGCACAGATACGCAGTATTTT.

The chain joins TRBV12-3 or TRBV12-4 to TRBJ1-1; the match to TRBD1 covers 9 bases. This CDR3 is 14 amino acids long. The junction had 10 bases not matched to a gene; V was cut back by 8 bases and J by 6 bases. Written as DNA, the CDR3 is TGTGCCAGCGGGCTGGGACAGGGCAGGGCTGAAGCTTTCTTT. This sequence encodes CASGLGQGRAEAFF.

In nucleotides, the CDR3 is TGCAGTGCTAGCACCCGTCGCCGTTCCTACGAGCAGTACTTC. Amino acid sequence: CSASTRRRSYEQYF. This chain joins TRBV20-1 and TRBJ2-7; D uncertain. There are 14 residues in the CDR3. Germline V CDR1 and CDR2: DFQATT, SNEGSKA (reference sequence). Trimming pared 3 bases from V and 1 base from J, leaving 13 bases between.

A note on this clonotype: An end of the junction does not agree with germline; a read error may underlie this. The chain links TRBV5-1 to TRBJ1-4; maybe TRBD1 (6 bases). Per germline, CDR1 SGHRS and CDR2 YFSETQ. The CDR3 spans 16 residues. The DNA for the CDR3 is TGCGCCGGCAGCACCGGACAGCCTGCAACTAATGAAAAACTGTTTTTT. It encodes CAGSTGQPATNEKLFF.

This clonotype occurred a few times. The chain recombines TRBV20-1 with TRBJ1-1, with a tentative D call TRBD1 (5 bases). CDR1 and CDR2 (germline): DFQATT, SNEGSKA (reference sequence). V gave up 0 bases and J gave up 2 bases, with 7 bases separating them. The CDR3 extends over 13 amino acids. The CDR3 DNA reads as TGCAGTGCTAGAGACAGGGACAACACTGAAGCTTTCTTT. Its protein product is CSARDRDNTEAFF.

This chain links TRBV6-1 with TRBJ2-1, with 7 bases that match TRBD2. The germline gives CDR1 MNHNS, CDR2 SASEGT. The CDR3 is 16 amino acids. The junction had 4 bases not matched to a gene; V was cut back by 2 bases and J by 0 bases. CDR3 sequence reads: CASSEFGGGSYNEQFF. The CDR3 coding sequence is TGTGCCAGCAGTGAATTTGGGGGGGGCTCCTACAATGAGCAGTTCTTC.

In DNA form, the CDR3 reads TGCGCCAGCAGCTTGGGAGTGGGGTCGGTAGAGACCCAGTACTTC. This gives the protein CASSLGVGSVETQYF. V is TRBV5-1 and J is TRBJ2-5; no definite D call. The CDR3 is 15 residues long. Germline-derived CDR1 and CDR2 are SGHRS and YFSETQ. The V end lost 0 bases, the J end lost 4 bases, and 13 bases lay between the germline ends. The whole variable domain, remainder taken from reference TRBV5-1 and TRBJ2-5, is KAGVTQTPRYLIKTRGQQVTLSCSPISGHRSVSWYQQTPGQGLQFLFEYFSETQRNKGNFPGRFSGRQFSNSRSEMNVSTLELGDSALYLCASSLGVGSVETQYFGPGTRLLVL.

This clonotype was seen only a few times. CDR3 residues: CASSLLGGGSPLHF. The CDR3 DNA reads as TGTGCCAGCAGTTTACTAGGAGGAGGATCACCCCTCCACTTT. The chain has TRBV27 and TRBJ1-6; unclear D gene. Deletions cut 2 bases from V and 10 bases from J, with 12 bases between. Germline CDR1 MNHEY, CDR2 SMNVEV (reference sequence). The CDR3 runs 14 residues.

J is TRBJ2-2 and V is TRBV5-5; perhaps D is TRBD1 or TRBD2 (6 bases each). Looked up from germline, CDR1 is SGHKS and CDR2 is YYEKEE (reference sequence). The CDR3 length is 16 residues. V dropped 5 bases and J dropped 4 bases, with 18 bases sitting between them. The CDR3 DNA follows: TGTGCCAGCAGTCCGAAAACAGGGACTGCCACCGGGGAGCTGTTTTTT. Translating gives CASSPKTGTATGELFF.

The chain links TRBV30 to TRBJ1-5; D is perhaps TRBD1 (6 bases). Trimming removed 3 bases from V and 5 bases from J, with 11 bases in between. Germline-derived CDR1 and CDR2 are GTSNPN and SVGIG (reference sequence). The CDR3 loop spans 13 amino acids. The CDR3 protein is CAWRRGGDQPQHF. The CDR3 DNA is TGTGCCTGGAGAAGGGGGGGCGATCAGCCCCAGCATTTT.

The chain uses TRBV29-1 and TRBJ2-1, with 7 bases fitting TRBD2. The J segment lost 1 base and the V segment lost 6 bases, leaving 6 bases of the junction unmatched. The V gene's germline CDR1 is SQVTM and CDR2 ANQGSEA. This CDR3 has 14 amino acids. The chain's CDR3 is CSVWPAGSYNEQFF. The CDR3 DNA reads as TGCAGCGTCTGGCCAGCGGGATCCTACAATGAGCAGTTCTTC.

There are a few counts of this clonotype. This chain uses TRBV12-3 or TRBV12-4 with TRBJ2-7; 11 nucleotides match TRBD2. The CDR3 sequence is 15 residues long. After removal of 5 bases from V and 3 bases from J, the junction contained 6 bases not matched to a gene. The CDR3 DNA is TGTGCCAGCAGTCATAGCGGGAGGGCCGACTACGAGCAGTACTTC. Translated, it gives CASSHSGRADYEQYF.

The V gene is TRBV2, the J gene TRBJ1-5; a weak D match, TRBD1 (5 bases). Germline V gene lookup returns CDR1 SNHLY and CDR2 FYNNEI. V lost 6 bases to trimming and J lost 2 bases, with 17 bases between them. The CDR3 totals 16 residues. This chain's CDR3 is CASRSKGGGGNQPQHF. The CDR3 nucleotides are TGTGCCAGCAGGAGTAAGGGCGGAGGGGGCAATCAGCCCCAGCATTTT.